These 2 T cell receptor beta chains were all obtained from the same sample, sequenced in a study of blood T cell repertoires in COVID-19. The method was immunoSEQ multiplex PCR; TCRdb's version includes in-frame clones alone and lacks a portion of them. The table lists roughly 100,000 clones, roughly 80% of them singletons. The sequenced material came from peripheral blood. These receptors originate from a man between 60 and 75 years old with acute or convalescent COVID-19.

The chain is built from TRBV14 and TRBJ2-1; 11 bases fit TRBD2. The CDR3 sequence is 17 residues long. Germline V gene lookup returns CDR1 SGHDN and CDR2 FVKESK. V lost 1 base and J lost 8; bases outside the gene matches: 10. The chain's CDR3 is CASSQVQTSGTVDEQFF. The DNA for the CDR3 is TGTGCCAGCAGCCAAGTCCAGACTAGCGGGACGGTGGATGAGCAGTTCTTC.

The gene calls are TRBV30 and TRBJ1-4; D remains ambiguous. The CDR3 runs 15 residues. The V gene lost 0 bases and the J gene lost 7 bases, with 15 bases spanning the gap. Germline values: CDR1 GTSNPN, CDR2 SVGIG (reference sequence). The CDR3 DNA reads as TGTGCCTGGAGTGTATTTTCGGGAGCACCTGAAAAACTGTTTTTT. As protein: CAWSVFSGAPEKLFF.